This T cell receptor (beta chain) came from a study of radiotherapy plus CTLA-4 blockade in lung cancer. Germline CDR1 and CDR2: SGHTA and FQGNSA. The CDR3 has 15 amino acids. After removal of 1 base from V and 4 bases from J, the junction contained 5 bases not matched to a gene. The protocol was immunoSEQ multiplex PCR, while the TCRdb copy is restricted to in-frame clones and leaves out a portion. Here the sample spans 56,000 or so clones, 65% to 80% being singletons. The clonotype was recovered from a human donor with non-small cell lung cancer who had a partial response to radiotherapy plus ipilimumab. The starting material was peripheral blood, obtained from a patient treated with radiotherapy plus ipilimumab. This chain joins TRBV7-2 and TRBJ2-7; 9 positions agree with TRBD1. Here the CDR3 reads CASSLDRGRRYEQYF. In DNA, the CDR3 is TGTGCCAGCAGCTTAGACAGGGGGCGCAGGTACGAGCAGTACTTC.